Listed here are 19 T cell receptor beta chains from one sample, sequenced in a study of cytomegalovirus exposure and HLA in healthy donors. PCR used 60 Vbeta primers and 13 Jbeta primers. Sequencing used immunoSEQ multiplex PCR; TCRdb keeps in-frame clones, though not all of them. There are over 100,000 clones in the sample; 75% to 85% occur only once, and about 7.4% lies in the top ten. The source material was PBMCs. The receptors come from a woman aged 45 to 65 in good health and CMV-seropositive.

The J gene is TRBJ2-3, the V gene TRBV2, with 9 bases fitting TRBD1. V lost 6 bases to trimming and J lost 5 bases; unmatched junction nucleotides: 6. The CDR3 spans 14 residues. Germline CDR1 reads SNHLY; CDR2 reads FYNNEI. Here the CDR3 reads CASRLQGAGDTQYF. The CDR3 DNA reads TGTGCCAGCAGACTACAGGGGGCAGGAGATACGCAGTATTTT.

The chain couples TRBV2 to TRBJ1-2; D is unclear. Germline V lookup: CDR1 SNHLY, CDR2 FYNNEI. The CDR3 consists of 13 residues. Trimming pared 4 bases from V and 5 bases from J, leaving 11 bases between. CDR3 nucleotides: TGTGCCAGCAGTGGGTCAAGAGGTTATGGCTACACCTTC. Translated, it gives CASSGSRGYGYTF.

This chain uses TRBV10-3 with TRBJ2-1, with 11 nucleotides matching TRBD2. After removal of 4 bases from V and 2 bases from J, the junction contained 16 bases not matched to a gene. The CDR3 sequence is 20 residues long. The germline V gene encodes CDR1 ENHRY and CDR2 SYGVKD. The CDR3 is CAISGGTSGSPGVPYNEQFF. CDR3 in DNA: TGTGCCATCAGTGGGGGGACTAGCGGTTCTCCCGGGGTCCCCTACAATGAGCAGTTCTTC.

This chain connects TRBV29-1 to TRBJ2-7, with D tentatively TRBD2 (5 bases). The CDR3 covers 13 residues. The V gene lost 6 bases and the J gene lost 4 bases, with 16 bases spanning the gap. Germline CDR1 SQVTM, CDR2 ANQGSEA. The CDR3 region is CSVTVWRSYEQYF. The DNA of the CDR3 is TGCAGCGTGACCGTTTGGAGGTCGTACGAGCAGTACTTC.

The rearrangement joins TRBV7-2 to TRBJ1-2, with TRBD1 as a possible D gene (5 bases). CDR1 and CDR2 (germline): SGHTA, FQGNSA. The CDR3 is made up of 12 amino acids. V was pared by 6 bases and J by 10 bases, with 15 bases between. The DNA for the CDR3 is TGTGCCAGCAGTCGACAGTTTGTTGTCTACACCTTC. It is translated as CASSRQFVVYTF.

The J gene is TRBJ2-7, the V gene TRBV5-1, with D possibly matching TRBD2 (6 bases). This CDR3 region has 16 residues. V was shortened by 4 bases and J by 2 bases, with 19 bases between the two germline ends. Per germline, CDR1 SGHRS and CDR2 YFSETQ. CDR3 loop: CASSLGPGLNTYEQYF. The DNA of the CDR3 is TGCGCCAGCAGCCTTGGGCCGGGACTGAACACCTACGAGCAGTACTTC.

Only one count was recorded for this clone. This chain joins TRBV30 and TRBJ2-3; 8 bases fit TRBD2. J lost 4 bases, V lost 4 bases, and 13 bases had no gene match. The CDR3 length is 16 residues. Germline-derived CDR1 and CDR2 are GTSNPN and SVGIG (reference sequence). The chain's CDR3 is CAWTMWGSGISDTQYF. DNA for the CDR3: TGTGCCTGGACCATGTGGGGTAGCGGGATTTCAGATACGCAGTATTTT. The full variable domain, with the rest looked up from reference TRBV30 and TRBJ2-3, is SQTIHQWPATLVQPVGSPLSLECTVEGTSNPNLYWYRQAAGRGLQLLFYSVGIGQISSEVPQNLSASRPQDRQFILSSKKLLLSDSGFYLCAWTMWGSGISDTQYFGPGTRLTVL.

CDR3 DNA sequence: TGCGCCAGCAGCTCCCTCGGACAGGGTGAAGGGGAGCTGTTTTTT. Its protein is CASSSLGQGEGELFF. The rearrangement links TRBV5-1 to TRBJ2-2; 8 positions match TRBD1. The junction had 9 bases not matched to a gene; V was cut back by 3 bases and J by 8 bases. The CDR3 extends over 15 amino acids. Germline lookup yields CDR1 SGHRS and CDR2 YFSETQ. Full variable domain (missing parts from reference TRBV5-1 and TRBJ2-2): KAGVTQTPRYLIKTRGQQVTLSCSPISGHRSVSWYQQTPGQGLQFLFEYFSETQRNKGNFPGRFSGRQFSNSRSEMNVSTLELGDSALYLCASSSLGQGEGELFFGEGSRLTVL.

This chain connects TRBV9 to TRBJ1-3; 8 bases agree with TRBD1. In germline, CDR1 is SGDLS, CDR2 YYNGEE. CDR3 length: 16 amino acids. The J segment lost 0 bases and the V segment lost 3 bases, leaving 5 bases of the junction unmatched. This CDR3 reads CASSGDRPYSGNTIYF. CDR3 sequence (DNA): TGTGCCAGCAGCGGGGACAGGCCGTACTCTGGAAACACCATATATTTT.

The chain combines TRBV29-1 with TRBJ1-2; 10 bases are a match to TRBD1. Germline lookup yields CDR1 SQVTM and CDR2 ANQGSEA. This CDR3 contains 12 residues. After removal of 7 bases from V and 8 bases from J, the junction contained 7 bases not matched to a gene. This chain's CDR3 is CSAGQGIEGYTF. CDR3 DNA: TGCAGCGCGGGACAGGGGATCGAAGGCTACACCTTC.

The J gene is TRBJ1-5, the V gene TRBV5-5, with 7 bases lining up with TRBD1. V shed 3 bases, J shed 4 bases, and the junction held 4 bases outside the gene matches. The CDR3 spans 14 residues. CDR1 is SGHKS and CDR2 is YYEKEE in the germline V gene (reference sequence). The CDR3 sequence: CASSYPGQNQPQHF. DNA for the CDR3: TGTGCCAGCAGCTACCCGGGACAGAATCAGCCCCAGCATTTT.

This clone was found once. The chain is built from TRBV5-8 and TRBJ1-5; 7 nucleotides match TRBD1. V shed 0 bases and J 2 bases; nucleotides not matched to a gene: 2. Looked up from germline, CDR1 is SGHTS and CDR2 is YDEGEE. This CDR3 spans 15 amino acids. CDR3 DNA sequence: TGTGCCAGCAGCTTGGCCGGACAGGGCAATCAGCCCCAGCATTTT. It translates to CASSLAGQGNQPQHF.

The chain is built from TRBV9 and TRBJ2-3, with a possible D match to TRBD2 (6 bases). The CDR3 is made up of 14 amino acids. Germline V gene data show CDR1 as SGDLS and CDR2 as YYNGEE. Trimming removed 4 bases at V and 0 bases at J, with 9 bases between. The CDR3, as DNA: TGTGCCAGCAGCCCGGGAGTTAGCACAGATACGCAGTATTTT. Translation gives CASSPGVSTDTQYF. Full variable domain (rest looked up from reference TRBV9 and TRBJ2-3): DSGVTQTPKHLITATGQRVTLRCSPRSGDLSVYWYQQSLDQGLQFLIQYYNGEERAKGNILERFSAQQFPDLHSELNLSSLELGDSALYFCASSPGVSTDTQYFGPGTRLTVL.

DNA of the CDR3: TGTGCCAGCAGCTTGGACAGGGTTTACAATCAGCCCCAGCATTTT. It translates to CASSLDRVYNQPQHF. The chain couples TRBV28 to TRBJ1-5, with 8 bases aligning to TRBD1. V shed 6 bases, J shed 3 bases, and the junction held 7 bases outside the gene matches. This CDR3 region has 15 residues. Germline lookup yields CDR1 MDHEN and CDR2 SYDVKM.

In this sample, this clone turned up once. The chain links TRBV19 to TRBJ2-1; D is unresolved. This CDR3 contains 15 residues. CDR1 is LNHDA and CDR2 is SQIVND in the germline V gene (reference sequence). V lost 3 bases, J lost 0 bases, and 9 bases lay in between. CDR3 DNA: TGTGCCAGTAGTATGCAGGCTGACTCCTACAATGAGCAGTTCTTC. Translating it yields CASSMQADSYNEQFF.

The chain is built from TRBV5-6 and TRBJ1-5; D may be TRBD1 (6 bases). The CDR3 loop spans 15 amino acids. The germline V gene encodes CDR1 SGHDT and CDR2 YYEEEE. V lost 0 bases and J lost 6, with 13 bases in between. The CDR3 nucleotides are TGTGCCAGCAGCTTGGGCTTGGACAGAGGTCAGCCCCAGCATTTT. It specifies CASSLGLDRGQPQHF.

CDR3 sequence (DNA): TGCGCCAGCAGTGCACAACAGTACGAGCAGTACTTC. This codes for CASSAQQYEQYF. The V and J genes are TRBV5-1 and TRBJ2-7; no reliable D call. The CDR3 covers 12 residues. CDR1 is SGHRS, CDR2 YFSETQ, per germline. V shed 5 bases and J shed 4 bases, with 10 bases lying between them.

The J gene is TRBJ2-7, the V gene TRBV28; 7 bases are shared with TRBD2. Germline V CDR1 and CDR2: MDHEN, SYDVKM. After removal of 4 bases from V and 7 bases from J, the junction contained 10 bases not matched to a gene. The CDR3 is 14 residues long. Written as DNA, the CDR3 is TGTGCCAGCAGTTCTAGCGGCCCTACGGGGGAGCAGTACTTC. Its protein is CASSSSGPTGEQYF.

V gene TRBV2 combines with J gene TRBJ1-4; the D is unclear. Germline lookup yields CDR1 SNHLY and CDR2 FYNNEI. The CDR3 spans 10 residues. CDR3 coding DNA: TGTGCTTCCGGGAGGGAAAAACTGTTTTTT. It codes for CASGREKLFF.